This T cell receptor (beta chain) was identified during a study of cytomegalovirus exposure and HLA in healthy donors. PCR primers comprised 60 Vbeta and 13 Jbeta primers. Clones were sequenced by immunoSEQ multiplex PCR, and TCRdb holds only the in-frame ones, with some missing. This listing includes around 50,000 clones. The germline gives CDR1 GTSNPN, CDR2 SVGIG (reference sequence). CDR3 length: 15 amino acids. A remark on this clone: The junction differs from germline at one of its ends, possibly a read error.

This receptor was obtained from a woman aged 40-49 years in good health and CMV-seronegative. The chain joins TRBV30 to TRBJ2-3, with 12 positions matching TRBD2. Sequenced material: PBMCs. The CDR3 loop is CAGSRLAGEWGAQYF. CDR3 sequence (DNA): TGTGCCGGGAGCCGACTAGCGGGAGAATGGGGTGCGCAGTATTTT.